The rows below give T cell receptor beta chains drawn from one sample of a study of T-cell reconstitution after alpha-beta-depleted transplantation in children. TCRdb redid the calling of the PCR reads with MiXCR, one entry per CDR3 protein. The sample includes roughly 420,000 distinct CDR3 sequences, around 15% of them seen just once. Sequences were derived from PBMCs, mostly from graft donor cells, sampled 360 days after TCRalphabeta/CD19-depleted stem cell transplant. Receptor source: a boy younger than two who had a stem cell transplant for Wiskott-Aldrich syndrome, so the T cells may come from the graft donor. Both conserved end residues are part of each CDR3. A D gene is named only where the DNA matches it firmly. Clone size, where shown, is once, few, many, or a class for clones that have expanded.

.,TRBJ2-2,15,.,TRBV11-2,CASSLAGARTGELFF,TGTGCCAGCAGCTTAGCGGGGGCTAGAACCGGGGAGCTGTTTTTT
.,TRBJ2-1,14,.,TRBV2,CASTAGLRSNEQFF,TGTGCCAGCACCGCGGGACTTAGATCCAATGAGCAGTTCTTC
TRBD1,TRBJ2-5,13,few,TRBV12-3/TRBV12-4,CASSRDRAETQYF,TGTGCCAGCAGCCGTGACAGGGCAGAGACCCAGTACTTC
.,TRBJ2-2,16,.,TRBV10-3,CAIRHRVGSKSGELFF,TGTGCCATCAGGCACAGGGTCGGGTCGAAGTCCGGGGAGCTGTTTTTT
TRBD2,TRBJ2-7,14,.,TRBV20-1,CSANERGDSYEQYF,TGCAGTGCTAACGAGCGGGGGGATTCCTACGAGCAGTACTTC
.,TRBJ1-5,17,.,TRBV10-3,CAISESLMRGSNQPQHF,TGTGCCATCAGTGAGTCTCTCATGAGGGGCAGCAATCAGCCCCAGCATTTT
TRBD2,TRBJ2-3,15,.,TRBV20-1,CSARDTAGRTDTQYF,TGCAGTGCTAGAGATACAGCGGGACGGACAGATACGCAGTATTTT
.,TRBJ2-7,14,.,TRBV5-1,CASSWTVFSYEQYF,TGCGCCAGCAGCTGGACAGTCTTTTCCTACGAGCAGTACTTC
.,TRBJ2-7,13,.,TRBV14,CASSQNRGTEQYF,TGTGCCAGCAGCCAGAACCGCGGGACGGAGCAGTACTTC
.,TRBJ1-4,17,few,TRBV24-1,CATSDPKDGQTNEKLFF,TGTGCCACCAGTGACCCTAAAGACGGACAAACTAATGAAAAACTGTTTTTT
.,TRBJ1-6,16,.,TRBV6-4,CASSEAGMGYNSPLHF,TGTGCCAGCAGTGAGGCAGGGATGGGGTATAATTCACCCCTCCACTTT
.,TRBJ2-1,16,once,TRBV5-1,CASSQGAGNRYNEQFF,TGCGCCAGCAGCCAAGGGGCGGGAAATAGGTACAATGAGCAGTTCTTC
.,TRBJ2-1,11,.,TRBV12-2,CASRPNNEQFF,TGTGCAAGTCGGCCTAACAATGAGCAGTTCTTC
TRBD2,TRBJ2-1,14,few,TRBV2,CASKASGSLDEQFF,TGTGCCAGCAAAGCTAGCGGGAGTTTGGATGAGCAGTTCTTC
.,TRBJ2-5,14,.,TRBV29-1,CSVEGGKSGETQYF,TGCAGCGTTGAAGGAGGGAAGAGCGGAGAGACCCAGTACTTC
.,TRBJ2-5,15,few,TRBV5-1,CASSLAGQEGETQYF,TGCGCCAGCAGCTTGGCCGGTCAGGAGGGAGAGACCCAGTACTTC
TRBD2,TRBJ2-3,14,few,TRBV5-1,CASRPGLGTDTQYF,TGCGCCAGCAGACCTGGACTAGGCACAGATACGCAGTATTTT
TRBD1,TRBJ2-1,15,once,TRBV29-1,CSVARTGHFYNEQFF,TGCAGCGTTGCAAGGACAGGGCACTTCTACAATGAGCAGTTCTTC
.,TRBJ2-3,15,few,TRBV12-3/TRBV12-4,CASSLSEASTDTQYF,TGTGCCAGCAGTTTAAGCGAGGCGAGCACAGATACGCAGTATTTT
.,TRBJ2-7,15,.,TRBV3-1,CASSQDWPGDGEQYF,TGTGCCAGCAGCCAAGATTGGCCAGGAGATGGGGAGCAGTACTTC
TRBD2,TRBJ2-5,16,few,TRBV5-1,CASSLVQGGFQETQYF,TGCGCCAGCAGCTTGGTGCAGGGAGGGTTCCAAGAGACCCAGTACTTC
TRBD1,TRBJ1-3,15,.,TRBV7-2,CASSIGQGRGNTIYF,TGTGCCAGCAGCATCGGACAGGGGAGAGGAAACACCATATATTTT
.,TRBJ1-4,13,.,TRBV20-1,CSARDGTHEKLFF,TGCAGTGCTAGAGATGGCACACATGAAAAACTGTTTTTT
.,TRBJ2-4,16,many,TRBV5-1,CASSLNLERAKNIQYF,TGCGCCAGCAGCTTGAATCTGGAGCGAGCCAAAAACATTCAGTACTTC
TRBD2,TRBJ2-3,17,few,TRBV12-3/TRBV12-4,CASSLELASASTDTQYF,TGTGCCAGCAGTTTAGAACTAGCGTCCGCTAGCACAGATACGCAGTATTTT
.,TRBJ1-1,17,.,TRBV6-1,CASSEFPRGHSFTEAFF,TGTGCCAGCAGTGAATTTCCTAGGGGACACAGCTTCACTGAAGCTTTCTTT
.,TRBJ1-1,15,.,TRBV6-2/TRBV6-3,CASSLSRVRDTEAFF,TGTGCCAGCAGTTTGTCGAGGGTTCGGGACACTGAAGCTTTCTTT
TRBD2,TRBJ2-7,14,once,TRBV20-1,CSASSGRLKGEQYF,TGCAGTGCTAGTAGCGGGAGGCTGAAGGGGGAGCAGTACTTC
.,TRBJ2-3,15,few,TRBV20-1,CSARSDYASTDTQYF,TGCAGTGCTAGATCGGACTACGCTAGCACAGATACGCAGTATTTT
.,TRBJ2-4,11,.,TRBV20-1,CSARPQDIQYF,TGCAGTGCTAGGCCCCAGGACATTCAGTACTTC
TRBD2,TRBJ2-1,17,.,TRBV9,CASSVGERGSSYNEQFF,TGTGCCAGCAGCGTAGGAGAGCGGGGCAGCTCCTACAATGAGCAGTTCTTC
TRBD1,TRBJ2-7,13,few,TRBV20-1,CSANGRGRAEQYF,TGCAGTGCTAACGGCAGGGGGCGGGCCGAGCAGTACTTC
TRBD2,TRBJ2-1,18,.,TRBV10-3,CAISELTSGRTFRYEQFF,TGTGCCATCAGTGAGCTGACTAGCGGGAGGACCTTTCGCTATGAGCAGTTCTTC
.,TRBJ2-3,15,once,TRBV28,CASSPTRGHTDTQYF,TGTGCCAGCAGCCCTACGAGGGGCCACACAGATACGCAGTATTTT
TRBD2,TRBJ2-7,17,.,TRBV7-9,CASSSGRLAGVSYEQYF,TGTGCCAGCAGCTCTGGCCGACTAGCGGGAGTTTCCTACGAGCAGTACTTC
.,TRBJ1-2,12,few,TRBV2,CASHRDGYGYTF,TGCGCCAGCCACAGGGACGGCTATGGCTACACCTTC
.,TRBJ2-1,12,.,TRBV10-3,CAAGPVHNEQFF,TGTGCCGCAGGACCAGTACACAATGAGCAGTTCTTC
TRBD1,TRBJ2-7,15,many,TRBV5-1,CASSTTGTGFDEQYF,TGCGCCAGCAGCACCACCGGGACAGGGTTCGACGAGCAGTACTTC
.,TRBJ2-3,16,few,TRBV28,CASSSTGWRGTDTQYF,TGTGCCAGCAGTTCGACAGGGTGGAGGGGCACAGATACGCAGTATTTT
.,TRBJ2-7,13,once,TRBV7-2,CAVPGGGSYEQYF,TGTGCCGTACCTGGGGGCGGATCCTACGAGCAGTACTTC
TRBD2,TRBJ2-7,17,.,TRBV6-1,CASSSHQGLAGATRQYF,TGTGCCAGCAGCTCCCACCAAGGACTAGCGGGAGCTACGCGGCAGTACTTC
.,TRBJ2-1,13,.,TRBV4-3,CASSPEEGYGQFF,TGCGCCAGCAGCCCAGAGGAAGGGTACGGGCAGTTCTTC
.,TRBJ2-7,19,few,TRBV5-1,CASSFSLNQAVMPSYEQYF,TGCGCCAGCAGCTTCTCCTTAAATCAAGCGGTGATGCCTTCCTACGAGCAGTACTTC
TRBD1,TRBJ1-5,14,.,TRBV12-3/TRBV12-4,CASRAGTGNQPQHF,TGTGCCAGCAGGGCCGGGACAGGGAACCAGCCCCAGCATTTT
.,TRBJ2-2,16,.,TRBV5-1,CASSLFGGPNTGELFF,TGCGCCAGCAGCTTGTTCGGGGGGCCGAACACCGGGGAGCTGTTTTTT
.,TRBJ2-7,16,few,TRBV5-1,CASSLRNSLSSYEQYF,TGCGCCAGCAGCTTGAGAAACTCCCTGAGCTCCTACGAGCAGTACTTC
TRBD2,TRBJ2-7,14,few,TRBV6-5,CASSLGGSTYEQYF,TGTGCCAGCAGTTTGGGAGGGAGTACCTACGAGCAGTACTTC
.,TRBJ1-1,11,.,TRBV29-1,CSVGTFTEAFF,TGCAGCGTCGGGACCTTCACTGAAGCTTTCTTT
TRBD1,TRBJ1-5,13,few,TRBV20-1,CSARPTGGWPQHF,TGCAGTGCTAGGCCGACAGGGGGCTGGCCCCAGCATTTT
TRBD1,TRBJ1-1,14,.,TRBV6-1,CASRTGGGTTEAFF,TGTGCCAGCCGAACAGGGGGTGGGACCACTGAAGCTTTCTTT
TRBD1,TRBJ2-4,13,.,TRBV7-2,CASSQGDTGIQYF,TGTGCCAGCAGCCAGGGGGACACCGGGATTCAGTACTTC
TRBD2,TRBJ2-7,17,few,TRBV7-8,CASSSYTSGKGFYEQYF,TGTGCCAGCAGCTCCTATACTAGCGGGAAAGGATTCTACGAGCAGTACTTC
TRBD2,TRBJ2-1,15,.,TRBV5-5,CASSLSGGAGNEQFF,TGTGCCAGCAGCTTGAGCGGGGGGGCTGGGAATGAGCAGTTCTTC
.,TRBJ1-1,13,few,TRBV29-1,CSGTGTKNTEAFF,TGCAGCGGGACCGGGACAAAGAACACTGAAGCTTTCTTT
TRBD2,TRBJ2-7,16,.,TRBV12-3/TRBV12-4,CASSPLAGGPSYEQYF,TGTGCCAGCAGTCCCCTAGCGGGAGGGCCCTCCTACGAGCAGTACTTC
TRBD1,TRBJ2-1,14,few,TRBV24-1,CATSDFRGRNEQFF,TGTGCCACCAGTGATTTTAGGGGGCGGAATGAGCAGTTCTTC
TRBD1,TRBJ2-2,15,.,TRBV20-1,CSARDAGGAAGELFF,TGCAGTGCTAGAGATGCAGGGGGCGCAGCCGGGGAGCTGTTTTTT
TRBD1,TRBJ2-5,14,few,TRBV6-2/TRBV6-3,CASNNRGIEETQYF,TGTGCCAGCAATAACAGGGGTATCGAAGAGACCCAGTACTTC
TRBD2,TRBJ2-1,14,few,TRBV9,CASSFSGSHDEQFF,TGTGCCAGCAGCTTTAGCGGGAGTCATGATGAGCAGTTCTTC